This TCR beta chain comes out of a study of blood T cell repertoires in COVID-19. Study information: The study drew acute and convalescent COVID-19 samples from the United States, Italy and Spain. The analysed material was cDNA or gDNA that came from T cells, B-cell-depleted T cells, or PBMCs.

This CDR3 comprises 16 residues. Germline assignment: CDR1 MDHEN and CDR2 SYDVKM. Trimming removed 7 bases from V and 4 bases from J; junction bases left unmatched: 10. Libraries were prepared by immunoSEQ multiplex PCR; TCRdb keeps only in-frame clonotypes and omits some of them. The sample yields about 200,000 clones, 82% seen once. Patients in Seattle were enrolled during active infection, then followed longitudinally. Sequenced: peripheral blood. The rearrangement links TRBV28 to TRBJ1-5; 10 positions match TRBD1. This clonotype was obtained from a woman between 65 and 79 years old with COVID-19, enrolled during active disease. In nucleotides, the CDR3 is TGTGCCAGCAATCACCGGGACAGGGGCTTTAATCAGCCCCAGCATTTT. Protein product: CASNHRDRGFNQPQHF.